The rows below give T cell receptor beta chains drawn from one sample of a study of blood T cell repertoires in COVID-19. The table came from immunoSEQ multiplex PCR; TCRdb's copy has only in-frame clones and leaves some out. Of fewer than 200,000 clones detected, around nine tenths appear once; the ten largest clones hold 5.5% to 7%. The sequencing input was peripheral blood. The receptors derive from a middle-aged man with active or convalescent COVID-19. CDR3s include the opening cysteine and the closing phenylalanine or tryptophan. The D gene is left open where the match is weak. Clone size is not always given. Where it is, it says once, few, many or a class for expanded clones.

v_call	j_call	clone_size	d_call	cdr3_aa	cdr3_nt
TRBV3-1/TRBV3-2	TRBJ2-2	-	TRBD1	CASSQGRGLSNTGELFF	TGTGCCAGCAGCCAAGGCAGGGGGCTATCGAACACCGGGGAGCTGTTTTTT
TRBV5-1	TRBJ2-5	-	TRBD1	CASSTTGEGTQYF	TGCGCCAGCAGCACCACAGGGGAAGGGACCCAGTACTTC
TRBV7-7	TRBJ2-1	-	TRBD2	CASSQSVAGGYNEQFF	TGTGCTAGCAGCCAATCGGTAGCGGGAGGGTACAATGAGCAGTTCTTC
TRBV12-3/TRBV12-4	TRBJ2-4	-	-	CASGETGNIQYF	TGTGCCAGCGGGGAGACCGGAAACATTCAGTACTTC
TRBV19	TRBJ2-7	-	TRBD1	CASARPGQGTYEQYF	TGTGCCAGTGCCCGACCGGGACAGGGGACCTACGAGCAGTACTTC
TRBV9	TRBJ2-2	-	-	CASSVGGTGELFF	TGTGCCAGCAGCGTCGGGGGCACCGGGGAGCTGTTTTTT
TRBV14	TRBJ1-1	-	-	CASSRITGRDTEAFF	TGTGCCAGCAGCCGCATTACAGGGCGGGACACTGAAGCTTTCTTT
TRBV19	TRBJ2-3	-	TRBD2	CASRGGGALTQYF	TGTGCCAGTAGAGGCGGGGGGGCCTTGACGCAGTATTTT
TRBV6-2/TRBV6-3	TRBJ2-7	once	TRBD2	CASSSSGRFYEQYF	TGTGCCAGCAGTTCTAGCGGGAGGTTCTACGAGCAGTACTTC
TRBV23-1	TRBJ2-6	-	-	CASSQSGQGSPGANVLTF	TGCGCCAGCAGTCAATCGGGGCAGGGAAGTCCTGGGGCCAACGTCCTGACTTTC
TRBV4-3	TRBJ2-1	-	-	CASSQGQGPGNEQFF	TGCGCCAGCAGCCAAGGGCAGGGTCCGGGCAATGAGCAGTTCTTC
TRBV5-6	TRBJ2-5	-	-	CASTKGVRREETQYF	TGTGCCAGCACGAAGGGTGTGCGGCGGGAAGAGACCCAGTACTTC
TRBV2	TRBJ1-1	-	TRBD1	CASREGTGGWTEAFF	TGTGCCAGCAGGGAAGGGACAGGGGGATGGACTGAAGCTTTCTTT
TRBV7-2	TRBJ1-1	-	-	CASSLGQTLEAFF	TGTGCCAGCAGCTTAGGTCAGACTCTTGAAGCTTTCTTT
TRBV7-2	TRBJ2-5	-	-	CASSFSGGSQETQYF	TGTGCCAGCAGCTTTAGCGGAGGCAGCCAGGAGACCCAGTACTTC
TRBV10-3	TRBJ1-5	-	-	CAISDGSYSNQPQHF	TGTGCCATCAGTGATGGCAGTTATAGCAATCAGCCCCAGCATTTT
TRBV29-1	TRBJ1-4	-	TRBD1	CSVPGQGNEKLFF	TGCAGCGTCCCGGGACAGGGGAATGAAAAACTGTTTTTT
TRBV12-3/TRBV12-4	TRBJ2-5	-	-	CASRSFQTQYF	TGTGCCAGCAGGTCCTTCCAGACCCAGTACTTC
TRBV7-9	TRBJ1-2	-	-	CASSLAPIIGLAHTF	TGTGCCAGCAGCTTAGCTCCCATTATCGGACTGGCTCACACCTTC
TRBV5-1	TRBJ2-7	-	TRBD1	CASSLGQGGGEQYF	TGCGCCAGCAGCCTAGGACAGGGTGGGGGCGAGCAGTACTTC
TRBV5-1	TRBJ2-7	-	TRBD1	CASTRTGGYEQYF	TGCGCCAGCACCCGGACAGGGGGTTACGAGCAGTACTTC
TRBV7-9	TRBJ2-7	few	-	CASSSPGIYEQYF	TGTGCCAGCAGCTCCCCCGGGATCTACGAGCAGTACTTC
TRBV10-3	TRBJ1-1	-	TRBD1	CAISRDSLNTEAFF	TGTGCCATCAGTCGGGACAGCCTGAACACTGAAGCTTTCTTT
TRBV7-2	TRBJ2-1	-	TRBD2	CASSPRPGGAGGRNEQFF	TGTGCCAGCAGCCCCCGACCCGGGGGAGCGGGGGGGCGGAATGAGCAGTTCTTC
TRBV7-9	TRBJ2-3	-	TRBD2	CASSFLGLGQYF	TGTGCCAGCAGCTTTTTGGGACTAGGGCAGTATTTT
TRBV3-1/TRBV3-2	TRBJ2-7	-	TRBD2	CASRGTSGGYEQYF	TGTGCCAGCCGAGGGACTAGCGGGGGATACGAGCAGTACTTC
TRBV2	TRBJ1-1	-	TRBD1	CASSDRTGGADTEAFF	TGTGCCAGCAGTGACCGGACAGGGGGCGCAGACACTGAAGCTTTCTTT
TRBV9	TRBJ1-1	-	-	CASSAGTNEAFF	TGTGCCAGCAGCGCCGGGACAAATGAAGCTTTCTTT
TRBV19	TRBJ1-5	-	TRBD1	CASSEGTGRQPQHF	TGTGCCAGTAGTGAAGGGACAGGGCGGCAGCCCCAGCATTTT
TRBV7-9	TRBJ1-6	-	TRBD1	CASSFRDSVNSPLHF	TGTGCCAGCAGTTTCCGGGACAGCGTTAATTCACCCCTCCACTTT
TRBV2	TRBJ2-1	-	TRBD2	CASYTTGGPYNEQFF	TGTGCCAGCTACACGACGGGGGGGCCTTACAATGAGCAGTTCTTC
TRBV5-1	TRBJ1-1	-	-	CASSLVRDTEAFF	TGCGCCAGCAGCTTGGTGAGGGACACTGAAGCTTTCTTT
TRBV28	TRBJ2-7	once	-	CASSFVPTPYEQYF	TGTGCCAGCAGTTTCGTACCTACCCCCTACGAGCAGTACTTC
TRBV9	TRBJ1-2	-	-	CASSSQQGLYGYTF	TGTGCCAGCAGCTCCCAGCAGGGGTTGTATGGCTACACCTTC
TRBV3-1/TRBV3-2	TRBJ1-2	-	TRBD1	CASSRQGAKGYTF	TGTGCCAGCAGCCGCCAGGGGGCGAAGGGCTACACCTTC
TRBV2	TRBJ1-5	-	TRBD1	CASSGTGGTSNQPQHF	TGTGCCAGCAGCGGGACAGGGGGGACGAGCAATCAGCCCCAGCATTTT
TRBV5-1	TRBJ1-3	once	TRBD1	CASSLEGAMGNTIYF	TGCGCCAGCAGCTTGGAGGGGGCGATGGGAAACACCATATATTTT
TRBV5-5	TRBJ1-6	few	-	CASSSGIDNSPLHF	TGTGCCAGCAGCTCGGGGATCGATAATTCACCCCTCCACTTT
TRBV6-5	TRBJ1-4	-	-	CASSYSSGKGEKLFF	TGTGCCAGCAGTTACTCTTCAGGGAAGGGTGAAAAACTGTTTTTT
TRBV9	TRBJ1-1	once	-	CASSPRLVELNTEAFF	TGTGCCAGCAGCCCTCGGTTAGTGGAGCTAAACACTGAAGCTTTCTTT
TRBV3-1/TRBV3-2	TRBJ1-3	-	TRBD1	CASSQGTGRGNTIYF	TGTGCCAGCAGCCAAGGGACAGGGCGTGGAAACACCATATATTTT
TRBV19	TRBJ2-1	-	TRBD2	CASSIPGLVNNEQFF	TGTGCCAGTAGTATTCCGGGACTAGTCAACAATGAGCAGTTCTTC
TRBV6-6	TRBJ1-5	-	-	CASSYKGESNQPQHF	TGTGCCAGCAGTTACAAGGGGGAGAGCAATCAGCCCCAGCATTTT
TRBV5-6	TRBJ1-4	-	-	CASSLSWGRDNEKLFF	TGTGCCAGCAGTCTCTCCTGGGGCAGGGATAATGAAAAACTGTTTTTT
TRBV2	TRBJ2-1	-	-	CASSEAGGTLYNEQFF	TGTGCCAGCAGTGAAGCGGGAGGAACCCTATACAATGAGCAGTTCTTC
TRBV2	TRBJ1-6	-	TRBD1	CASSRTGGRSPLHF	TGTGCCAGCAGTCGGACAGGGGGTCGATCACCCCTCCACTTT
TRBV25-1	TRBJ2-6	-	-	CASGTTGANVLTF	TGTGCCAGCGGGACAACTGGGGCCAACGTCCTGACTTTC
TRBV19	TRBJ1-1	once	-	CASKDLGGNTEAFF	TGTGCCAGTAAGGATCTGGGGGGGAACACTGAAGCTTTCTTT